The clone carrying this TCR beta chain was recorded once. Its cognate antigen is unknown. These data come from a study of blood T cells in healthy people across ages. Study-wide results and caveats: Per million T cells, TCR beta diversity dropped roughly linearly as age increased.

The CDR3 is 14 residues long. The germline gives CDR1 DFQATT, CDR2 SNEGSKA (reference sequence). The J segment lost 7 bases and the V segment lost 6 bases, leaving 10 bases of the junction unmatched. The authors ran a second PCR of roughly 6 to 12 cycles using a sample-barcoded 5' primer and a J-beta primer mix. Each cDNA molecule was tagged by a template-switch adaptor with 12 random nucleotides. Via MiXCR, TCRdb re-called the 5' RACE reads, giving one row per CDR3 protein. The sample contains hundreds of thousands of distinct CDR3 sequences, nearly 60% of which appear only once. This receptor was identified in a man between 25 and 39 years old in good health. The sequencing input was blood. The chain couples TRBV20-1 to TRBJ2-1; 9 positions match TRBD1. Here the CDR3 reads CSANDRGGMNEQFF. DNA for the CDR3: TGCAGTGCGAACGACAGGGGGGGAATGAATGAGCAGTTCTTC.